These 29 T cell receptor beta chains were sequenced from one sample in a study of cytomegalovirus exposure and HLA in healthy donors. In the PCR, 60 Vbeta and 13 Jbeta primers were used. Libraries were prepared by immunoSEQ multiplex PCR; TCRdb keeps only in-frame clonotypes and omits some of them. The sample has 150,000 to 200,000 clones; 65% to 85% are singletons. Sequenced material: PBMCs. All receptors derive from a woman aged 25 to 39 in good health and CMV-seropositive.

V usage is TRBV5-1 and J usage is TRBJ1-3, with 8 positions matching TRBD1. CDR1 SGHRS and CDR2 YFSETQ come from the germline V gene. The CDR3 is 16 residues long. V shed 3 bases, J shed 0 bases, and the junction held 5 bases outside the gene matches. The CDR3 sequence: CASSSGDRSSGNTIYF. The CDR3 bases are TGCGCCAGCAGCTCGGGGGACAGGAGCTCTGGAAACACCATATATTTT. The whole variable domain, remainder taken from reference TRBV5-1 and TRBJ1-3, is KAGVTQTPRYLIKTRGQQVTLSCSPISGHRSVSWYQQTPGQGLQFLFEYFSETQRNKGNFPGRFSGRQFSNSRSEMNVSTLELGDSALYLCASSSGDRSSGNTIYFGEGSWLTVV.

V gene TRBV11-2 combines with J gene TRBJ1-3, with TRBD1 as a possible D gene (6 bases). Looked up from germline, CDR1 is SGHAT and CDR2 is FQNNGV. CDR3 size: 15 residues. Trimming cost V 1 base and J 4 bases, with 11 bases left between them. CDR3 residues: CASSLAGQGGNTIYF. CDR3 nucleotide sequence: TGTGCCAGCAGCTTAGCGGGACAAGGGGGAAACACCATATATTTT.

J is TRBJ2-5 and V is TRBV29-1; a weak D match, TRBD2 (5 bases). The DNA end is more similar to TRBJ2-7, so the J call may be wrong. This CDR3 is 11 amino acids long. Germline V gene lookup returns CDR1 SQVTM and CDR2 ANQGSEA. This CDR3 reads CSVGGLYEQYF. The CDR3 DNA reads as TGCAGCGTTGGAGGGCTCTACGAGCAGTACTTC.

This clone showed up just a few times. The V gene is TRBV4-1, the J gene TRBJ2-1; possibly TRBD2 for D (6 bases). The CDR3 sequence is 13 residues long. CDR1 MGHRA and CDR2 YSYEKL come from the germline V gene. V was shortened by 3 bases and J by 6 bases, with 9 bases between the two germline ends. The CDR3 protein is CASSQGDSNEQFF. CDR3 bases: TGCGCCAGCAGCCAGGGGGACTCCAATGAGCAGTTCTTC.

This clone was recorded only once. The rearrangement uses TRBV5-6 and TRBJ1-2; a possible D gene is TRBD1 (5 bases). Germline V gene lookup returns CDR1 SGHDT and CDR2 YYEEEE. With 3 bases removed from V and 4 bases from J, the gap between germline ends came to 7 bases. The length of the CDR3 is 12 residues. CDR3 in amino acids: CASSSDSYGYTF. CDR3 DNA: TGTGCCAGCAGCTCAGACAGCTATGGCTACACCTTC.

The chain joins TRBV5-1 to TRBJ2-5; 11 bases align to TRBD2. This CDR3 is built from 18 residues. Germline V gene data show CDR1 as SGHRS and CDR2 as YFSETQ. V was pared by 3 bases and J by 5 bases, with 15 bases of the junction left unmatched. As DNA, the CDR3 is TGCGCCAGCAGCTCCGGGACTAGCGGTGTAAGGATCTTGGAGACCCAGTACTTC. This gives the protein CASSSGTSGVRILETQYF. Complete variable domain (other parts from reference TRBV5-1 and TRBJ2-5): KAGVTQTPRYLIKTRGQQVTLSCSPISGHRSVSWYQQTPGQGLQFLFEYFSETQRNKGNFPGRFSGRQFSNSRSEMNVSTLELGDSALYLCASSSGTSGVRILETQYFGPGTRLLVL.

This clone showed up just once. The gene calls are TRBV6-5 and TRBJ2-7; D not resolved. This CDR3 has 14 amino acids. V lost 4 bases and J lost 4, with 14 bases in between. CDR1 is MNHEY and CDR2 is SVGAGI in the germline V gene. In nucleotides, the CDR3 is TGTGCCAGCAGTTTCGACGGGTTAGTTTACGAGCAGTACTTC. The encoded protein is CASSFDGLVYEQYF.

The CDR3 coding sequence is TGTGCCAGTTCAAACGGGGGGCCTGGGGCCAACGTCCTGACTTTC. Encoded protein: CASSNGGPGANVLTF. The gene calls are TRBV19 and TRBJ2-6; TRBD2 is a possible D gene (7 bases). The CDR3 is 15 residues long. The germline CDR1 and CDR2 sequences are LNHDA and SQIVND (reference sequence). V shed 8 bases and J shed 2 bases, with 13 bases lying between them.

The CDR3: CASGTGLAGELFF. CDR3 DNA sequence: TGTGCCAGCGGGACAGGGCTGGCCGGGGAGCTGTTTTTT. The chain has TRBV2 and TRBJ2-2, with 9 bases matching TRBD1. The CDR3 has 13 amino acids. Germline loops: CDR1 SNHLY, CDR2 FYNNEI. Trimming took 8 bases from V and 6 from J; bases not matched to a gene: 4.

The rearrangement uses TRBV6-6 and TRBJ2-5, with a tentative D call TRBD1 (6 bases). The V and J ends lost 8 bases and 2 bases respectively, with 12 bases between them. The CDR3 consists of 13 residues. In germline, CDR1 is MNHNY, CDR2 SVGAGI (reference sequence). The CDR3 bases are TGTGCCAGCGGGGGCGGAGGACAAGAGACCCAGTACTTC. Amino acids: CASGGGGQETQYF.

This chain connects TRBV11-3 to TRBJ2-5; 7 nucleotides match TRBD1. V lost 3 bases and J lost 5; bases outside the gene matches: 12. The CDR3 covers 16 residues. Germline CDR1 SGHNT, CDR2 YENEEA. This chain's CDR3 is CASSFTTPGGSETQYF. CDR3 coding DNA: TGTGCCAGCAGCTTCACTACTCCAGGGGGTTCGGAGACCCAGTACTTC. The complete variable domain, with remaining parts taken from reference TRBV11-3 and TRBJ2-5, reads EAGVVQSPRYKIIEKKQPVAFWCNPISGHNTLYWYLQNLGQGPELLIRYENEEAVDDSQLPKDRFSAERLKGVDSTLKIQPAELGDSAVYLCASSFTTPGGSETQYFGPGTRLLVL.

This sequence joins TRBV28 and TRBJ1-4, with D hard to call. This CDR3 region has 11 residues. The germline V gene encodes CDR1 MDHEN and CDR2 SYDVKM. Trimming shortened V by 4 bases and J by 13 bases, and 10 bases separated the two germline ends. The CDR3 here is CASSSIVVLFF. As DNA, the CDR3 is TGTGCCAGCAGTTCGATAGTCGTACTGTTTTTT.

V is TRBV7-8 and J is TRBJ1-3; D is perhaps TRBD1 (6 bases). The V end lost 1 base, the J end lost 0 bases, and 16 bases lay between the germline ends. The CDR3 is 18 amino acids. Germline CDR1 and CDR2: SGHVS and FQNEAQ. CDR3 amino acids: CASSLEVGGALSGNTIYF. The CDR3 DNA follows: TGTGCCAGCAGCTTAGAGGTGGGGGGGGCACTCTCTGGAAACACCATATATTTT.

V gene TRBV7-2 combines with J gene TRBJ1-1; 7 nucleotides line up with TRBD1. The V gene end was trimmed by 1 base and the J gene end by 1 base; junction bases not matched to a gene: 6. The CDR3 sequence is 16 residues long. Looked up from germline, CDR1 is SGHTA and CDR2 is FQGNSA. The CDR3 spells CASSLDATGSNTEAFF. The CDR3 DNA is TGTGCCAGCAGCTTAGATGCGACAGGGTCGAACACTGAAGCTTTCTTT. Complete variable domain (other parts from reference TRBV7-2 and TRBJ1-1): GAGVSQSPSNKVTEKGKDVELRCDPISGHTALYWYRQSLGQGLEFLIYFQGNSAPDKSGLPSDRFSAERTGGSVSTLTIQRTQQEDSAVYLCASSLDATGSNTEAFFGQGTRLTVV.

The chain employs TRBV2 and TRBJ2-7; D is uncertain. Germline-derived CDR1 and CDR2 are SNHLY and FYNNEI. V shed 6 bases and J shed 3 bases, with 9 bases lying between them. The CDR3 runs 12 residues. CDR3 coding DNA: TGTGCCAGCAGCAGTACGTACTACGAGCAGTACTTC. The encoded protein is CASSSTYYEQYF.

This chain joins TRBV4-1 and TRBJ1-3, with D possibly matching TRBD1 (5 bases). Per the germline V gene, CDR1 is MGHRA and CDR2 is YSYEKL. The CDR3 sequence is 16 residues long. V shed 1 base and J shed 6 bases, with 16 bases lying between them. The CDR3 here is CASSQVLGRAENTIYF. Here the CDR3 DNA reads TGCGCCAGCAGCCAAGTATTGGGCAGGGCTGAAAACACCATATATTTT.

The chain recombines TRBV18 with TRBJ1-1; 8 positions match TRBD1. CDR3 size: 16 residues. CDR1 and CDR2 (germline): KGHSH, LQKENI. V trimming: 3 bases; J trimming: 3 bases; junction bases outside the gene matches: 9. DNA of the CDR3: TGTGCCAGCTCACCGCTCCCGACAGGGGTTGACACTGAAGCTTTCTTT. Amino acids: CASSPLPTGVDTEAFF.

This rearrangement joins TRBV5-4 to TRBJ2-3; 12 bases match TRBD2. CDR1 and CDR2 from the germline V gene are SGHNT and YYREEE (reference sequence). The CDR3 contains 20 residues. V dropped 5 bases and J dropped 4; count of bases not matched to a gene: 20. The CDR3 sequence is CASSRGGLAGGLSKADTQYF. The CDR3 DNA sequence: TGTGCCAGCAGTCGAGGGGGGCTAGCGGGGGGGTTAAGTAAGGCAGATACGCAGTATTTT.

This sequence joins TRBV11-2 and TRBJ1-1; D is unclear. CDR1 is SGHAT, CDR2 FQNNGV, per germline. The CDR3 is made up of 11 amino acids. The V and J ends lost 5 bases and 6 bases respectively, with 7 bases between them. CDR3 in amino acids: CASSGGSEAFF. The CDR3 DNA is TGTGCCAGCAGCGGAGGTTCTGAAGCTTTCTTT.

This clone was seen a single time. This rearrangement joins TRBV4-1 to TRBJ2-7, with TRBD2 matching 11 bases. With 2 bases clipped from V and 0 bases from J, the junction kept 0 bases outside the gene matches. CDR3 length: 15 amino acids. Germline CDR1 reads MGHRA; CDR2 reads YSYEKL. CDR3 sequence reads: CASSQTSGGSYEQYF. The CDR3 bases are TGCGCCAGCAGCCAAACTAGCGGGGGCTCCTACGAGCAGTACTTC.

The chain uses TRBV27 and TRBJ2-1; maybe TRBD2 (5 bases). The CDR3 length is 14 residues. V lost 6 bases to trimming and J lost 4 bases, with 13 bases between them. Germline CDR1 MNHEY, CDR2 SMNVEV (reference sequence). CDR3 DNA: TGTGCCAGCAGGAGACTATTGGGATACAATGAGCAGTTCTTC. Its protein product is CASRRLLGYNEQFF.

The chain uses TRBV19 and TRBJ2-7; 9 bases agree with TRBD1. Germline CDR1 and CDR2: LNHDA and SQIVND (reference sequence). The V segment lost 5 bases and the J segment 1 base; nucleotides outside the gene matches: 9. The CDR3 spans 16 residues. This CDR3 reads CASSVRGTGLSYEQYF. In DNA, the CDR3 is TGTGCCAGTAGTGTTCGGGGGACAGGGCTTTCCTACGAGCAGTACTTC.

The genes are TRBV19 and TRBJ1-5; the D gene is possibly TRBD1 (5 bases). V lost 7 bases to trimming and J lost 4 bases, with 11 bases between them. CDR3 length: 13 amino acids. Germline lookup yields CDR1 LNHDA and CDR2 SQIVND (reference sequence). The CDR3 DNA follows: TGTGCCAGTAAGGGACTTCAAAATCAGCCCCAGCATTTT. As protein: CASKGLQNQPQHF. The whole variable domain, remainder taken from reference TRBV19 and TRBJ1-5, is DGGITQSPKYLFRKEGQNVTLSCEQNLNHDAMYWYRQDPGQGLRLIYYSQIVNDFQKGDIAEGYSVSREKKESFPLTVTSAQKNPTAFYLCASKGLQNQPQHFGDGTRLSIL.

V usage is TRBV9 and J usage is TRBJ2-7; 7 positions agree with TRBD2. This CDR3 has 14 residues. CDR1 SGDLS and CDR2 YYNGEE come from the germline V gene. Unmatched junction bases numbered 5, after V lost 4 bases and J lost 1 base. Here the CDR3 reads CASSKSGGSYEQYF. DNA of the CDR3: TGTGCCAGCAGCAAATCGGGGGGATCCTACGAGCAGTACTTC.

J is TRBJ1-5 and V is TRBV15; D may be TRBD1 (5 bases). This CDR3 comprises 15 residues. V was cut by 2 bases and J by 6 bases, with 14 bases left in between. Germline values: CDR1 LNHNV, CDR2 YYDKDF (reference sequence). The CDR3, as DNA: TGTGCCACCAGCAGAAGTGGGGGGATGGGTCAGCCCCAGCATTTT. Translating gives CATSRSGGMGQPQHF.

This clone was found a few times. The chain employs TRBV10-3 and TRBJ2-1, with D possibly matching TRBD1 (5 bases). The CDR3 runs 13 residues. Trimming stripped 10 bases from V and 3 bases from J, with 13 bases between. CDR1 ENHRY and CDR2 SYGVKD come from the germline V gene. The CDR3 coding sequence is TGTGCCACAGACAGCCACCTCTACAATGAGCAGTTCTTC. Residues: CATDSHLYNEQFF.

Here the CDR3 reads CASSPSGQQLAGPSYEQYF. CDR3 sequence (DNA): TGTGCCAGTAGTCCTTCGGGACAACAGCTAGCGGGGCCCTCCTACGAGCAGTACTTC. This chain joins TRBV19 and TRBJ2-7, with TRBD2 matching 9 bases. Germline V lookup: CDR1 LNHDA, CDR2 SQIVND (reference sequence). V lost 5 bases, J lost 0 bases, and 17 bases stayed unmatched. CDR3 length: 19 amino acids.

The chain combines TRBV27 with TRBJ1-2; TRBD1 might be the D (6 bases). Germline CDR1 MNHEY, CDR2 SMNVEV (reference sequence). Trimming pared 6 bases from V and 4 bases from J, leaving 9 bases between. The CDR3 is made up of 12 amino acids. The CDR3 DNA follows: TGTGCCAGCAGAGGACAGCTCTATGGCTACACCTTC. It translates to CASRGQLYGYTF.

This clone came up once. The CDR3 spells CASSEGGSSYEQYF. DNA of the CDR3: TGTGCCAGCAGTGAGGGCGGGAGCTCCTACGAGCAGTACTTC. The rearrangement joins TRBV25-1 to TRBJ2-5; 7 bases line up with TRBD2. The DNA end is more similar to TRBJ2-7, so the J call may be wrong. The CDR3 has 14 residues. Looked up from germline, CDR1 is MGHDK and CDR2 is SYGVNS.